The clone carrying this T cell receptor (beta chain) was observed once. Its antigen is not known. All donors were Caucasian adults living in Nashville, Tennessee. The data originate from a study of shared clonotypes between healthy human individuals. Whole-study context: CD4 naive and CD4 memory each took three plates per donor, while CD8 naive took two and CD8 memory one. Findings and limits, study-wide: Naive CD4 clonotypes were shared across a few donors at roughly 5.5%.

TCRdb keeps only in-frame clones here, not all; method: immunoSEQ multiplex PCR. The repertoire has 2 million to 2.5 million clones, approximately 95% of them found once; the top ten carry 0.35% to 0.5%. The CDR3 extends over 18 amino acids. Germline V gene data show CDR1 as ENHRY and CDR2 as SYGVKD. The V segment lost 6 bases and the J segment 1 base; nucleotides outside the gene matches: 6. Sequenced input: naive CD4+ T cells from PBMCs. Stated subset: CD45RA+ positively selected. The receptor was derived from a young man in good health. Some clones in this sample may be carry-over from other donors' samples. The gene calls are TRBV10-3 and TRBJ2-1, with 16 bases fitting TRBD2. CDR3 region: CAISTGTSGRASYNEQFF. The CDR3 DNA is TGTGCCATCAGCACCGGGACTAGCGGGAGGGCTTCCTACAATGAGCAGTTCTTC.